This note documents a single TCR beta chain sequence. The antigen is unknown. The data stem from a study of blood T cells in healthy people across ages. Germline CDR1 reads MNHEY; CDR2 reads SMNVEV (reference sequence). CDR3 size: 16 residues. V shed 6 bases and J 1 base; nucleotides not matched to a gene: 8. Sample-barcoded 5' priming and a J-beta primer mix drove a second PCR of about 7 to 12 cycles. Using its own MiXCR run on the 5' RACE reads, TCRdb lists one record per CDR3 protein. Counted here are 450,000 to 600,000 distinct CDR3 sequences, over 25% occurring once; the ten biggest clones make up roughly 3.5%. Whole-study results and caveats: Both higher diversity and more naive CD4+ cells marked long-lived donors when set against aged donors. The study lacked donor CMV status, which possibly confounded expanded clonotype changes.

This same sample was also part of a study on T cells of mothers and their children.

The receptor comes from a boy between 2 and 10 years old in good health. This chain connects TRBV27 to TRBJ1-4, with 7 bases that match TRBD1. Source material: blood. CDR3 residues: CASSNTGVLTNEKLFF. The CDR3 DNA sequence: TGTGCCAGCAGCAACACAGGGGTGTTAACTAATGAAAAACTGTTTTTT.